Included here is one T cell receptor beta chain sequence, with context. Its antigen is undetermined. This entry is derived from a study of cytomegalovirus exposure and HLA in healthy donors. Background on the study: Falling in the Caucasian-associated ancestry cluster were 81% of 398 genotyped donors. Broader study findings: Segments of the TCR beta V type were, in most cases, productive about 90% or about 30% of the time in an earlier analysis. Among donors in an Asian-associated ancestry cluster, a later analysis reportedly found fewer N-insertions than the approximately 670-donor mean. Most TCR sequences were seen very rarely across donors, but some public TCRs occurred in many.

CDR3 length: 14 residues. In germline, CDR1 is LGHNA, CDR2 YNFKEQ. Trimming left V 4 bases short and J 4 bases short, with 14 bases between. The study ran its PCR with 60 Vbeta and 13 Jbeta primers. Data came from immunoSEQ multiplex PCR; TCRdb stores just in-frame clones and leaves some out. The sample holds some 110,000 clones; approximately 80% are singletons and the top ten take 3.9%. This clonotype was sampled from a woman in her twenties or thirties in good health and CMV-seronegative. J is TRBJ2-7 and V is TRBV4-2; TRBD2 might be the D (7 bases). Sequencing was performed on PBMCs. Written as DNA, the CDR3 is TGTGCCAGCAGCCCCCCGGGGGGCGGATACGAGCAGTACTTC. It translates to CASSPPGGGYEQYF.